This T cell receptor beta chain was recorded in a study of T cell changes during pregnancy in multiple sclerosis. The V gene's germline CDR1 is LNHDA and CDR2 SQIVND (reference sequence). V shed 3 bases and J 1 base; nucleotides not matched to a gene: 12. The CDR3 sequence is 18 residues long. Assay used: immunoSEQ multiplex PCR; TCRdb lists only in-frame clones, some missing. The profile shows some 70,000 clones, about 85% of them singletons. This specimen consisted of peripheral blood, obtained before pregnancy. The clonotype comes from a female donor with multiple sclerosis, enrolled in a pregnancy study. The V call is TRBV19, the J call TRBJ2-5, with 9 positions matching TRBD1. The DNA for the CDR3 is TGTGCCAGTAGTATGGTACAGGGGGCGGTGGGGTCCCAAGAGACCCAGTACTTC. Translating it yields CASSMVQGAVGSQETQYF.